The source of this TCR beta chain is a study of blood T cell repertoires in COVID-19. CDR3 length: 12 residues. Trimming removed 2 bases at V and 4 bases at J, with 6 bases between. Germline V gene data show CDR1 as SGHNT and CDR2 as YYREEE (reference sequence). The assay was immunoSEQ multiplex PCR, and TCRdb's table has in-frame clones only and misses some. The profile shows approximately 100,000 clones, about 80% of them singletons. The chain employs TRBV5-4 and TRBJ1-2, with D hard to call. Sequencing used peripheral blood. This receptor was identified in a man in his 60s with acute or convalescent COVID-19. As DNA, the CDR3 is TGTGCCAGCAGCTTCCCGGGCTATGGCTACACCTTC. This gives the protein CASSFPGYGYTF.